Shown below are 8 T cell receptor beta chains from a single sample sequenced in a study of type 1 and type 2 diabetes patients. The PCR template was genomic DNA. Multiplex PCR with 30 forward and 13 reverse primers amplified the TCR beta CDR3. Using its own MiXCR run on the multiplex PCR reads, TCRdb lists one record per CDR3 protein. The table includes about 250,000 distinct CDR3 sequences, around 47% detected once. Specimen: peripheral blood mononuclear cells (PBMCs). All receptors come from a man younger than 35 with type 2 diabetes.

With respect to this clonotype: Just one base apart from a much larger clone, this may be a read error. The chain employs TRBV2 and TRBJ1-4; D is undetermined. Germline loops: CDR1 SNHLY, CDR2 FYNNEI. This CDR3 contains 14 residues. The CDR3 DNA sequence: TGTGCCAGCAGGCGGGCAGCGGCCAGAGAAAAACTGTCTTTT. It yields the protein CASRRAAAREKLSF.

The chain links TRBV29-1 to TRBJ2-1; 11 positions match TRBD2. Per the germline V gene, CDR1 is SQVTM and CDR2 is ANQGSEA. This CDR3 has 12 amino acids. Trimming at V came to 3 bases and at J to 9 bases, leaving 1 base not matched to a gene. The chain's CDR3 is CSVELAGGEQFF. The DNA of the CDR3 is TGCAGCGTTGAGCTAGCGGGGGGTGAGCAGTTCTTC.

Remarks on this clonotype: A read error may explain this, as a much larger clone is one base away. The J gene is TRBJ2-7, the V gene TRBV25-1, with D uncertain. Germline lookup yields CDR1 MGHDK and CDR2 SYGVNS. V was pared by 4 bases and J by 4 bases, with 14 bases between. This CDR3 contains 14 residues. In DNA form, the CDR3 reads TGTGCCAGCAGTGGAACGTCAGCGACGTACGAGCAGTACTTC. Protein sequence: CASSGTSATYEQYF.

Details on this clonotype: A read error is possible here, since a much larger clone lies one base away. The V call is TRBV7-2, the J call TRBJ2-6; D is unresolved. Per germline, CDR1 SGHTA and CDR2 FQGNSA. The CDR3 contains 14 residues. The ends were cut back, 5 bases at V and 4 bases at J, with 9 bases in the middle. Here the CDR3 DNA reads TGTGCCAGCAGCATATCTCGGGGGGCCAACGTCCTGACTTTC. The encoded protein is CASSISRGANVLTF.

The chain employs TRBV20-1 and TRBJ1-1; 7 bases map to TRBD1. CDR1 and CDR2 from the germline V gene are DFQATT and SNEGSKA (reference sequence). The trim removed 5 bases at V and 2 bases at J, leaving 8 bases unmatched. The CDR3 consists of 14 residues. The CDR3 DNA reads TGCAGTGCTCGGGACAGAGAACTCAACACTGAAGCTTTCTTT. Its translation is CSARDRELNTEAFF.

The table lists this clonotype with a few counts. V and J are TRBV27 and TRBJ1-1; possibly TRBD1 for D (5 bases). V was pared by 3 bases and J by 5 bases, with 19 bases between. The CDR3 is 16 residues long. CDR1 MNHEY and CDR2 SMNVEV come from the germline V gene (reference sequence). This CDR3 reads CASSLAAGSLLTEAFF. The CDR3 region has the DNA TGTGCCAGCAGTTTGGCGGCAGGGTCCCTCCTTACTGAAGCTTTCTTT.

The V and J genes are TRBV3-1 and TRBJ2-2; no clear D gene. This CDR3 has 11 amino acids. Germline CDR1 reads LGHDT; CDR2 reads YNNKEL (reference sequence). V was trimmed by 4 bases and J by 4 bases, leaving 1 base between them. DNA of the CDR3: TGTGCCAGCAGCCGCACCGGGGAGCTGTTTTTT. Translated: CASSRTGELFF.

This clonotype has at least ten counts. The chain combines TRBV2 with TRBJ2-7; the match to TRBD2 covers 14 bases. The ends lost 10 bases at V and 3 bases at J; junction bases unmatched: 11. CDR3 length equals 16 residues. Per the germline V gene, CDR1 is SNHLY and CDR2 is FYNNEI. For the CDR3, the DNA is TGTGCCACCCTCAAGACGGGGACTAGCGGGAGCTACGAGCAGTACTTC. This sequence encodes CATLKTGTSGSYEQYF.